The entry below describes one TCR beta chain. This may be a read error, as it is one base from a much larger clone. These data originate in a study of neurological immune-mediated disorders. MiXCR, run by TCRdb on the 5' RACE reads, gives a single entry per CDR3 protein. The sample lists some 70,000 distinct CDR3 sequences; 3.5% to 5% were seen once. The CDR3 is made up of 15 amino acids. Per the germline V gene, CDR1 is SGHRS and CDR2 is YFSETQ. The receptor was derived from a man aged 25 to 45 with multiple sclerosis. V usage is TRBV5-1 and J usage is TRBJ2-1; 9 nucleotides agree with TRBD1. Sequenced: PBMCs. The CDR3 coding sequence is TGCGCCAGTCTTCCCGGGACAGGGTCAGACAATGAGCGGTTCTTC. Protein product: CASLPGTGSDNERFF.